A selection of T cell receptor beta chains follows, all from one sample in a study of beta chain features in type 1 diabetes. Repertoires were generated with immunoSEQ multiplex PCR, while TCRdb's copy carries only in-frame clones and drops some. The sample consists of roughly 300,000 clones, around an eighth of them appearing once. Input material: naive CD4+ T cells from blood. These receptors all stem from a man in his thirties or forties with type 1 diabetes. The CDR3 runs from the conserved cysteine through the conserved F or W. D genes are given only for firm matches. The size field is filled for only some rows; it gives once, few, many or a size class.

cdr3_aa d_call cdr3_length clone_size j_call v_call
CASSKAASGAYEQYF - 15 few TRBJ2-7 TRBV21-1
CASTRTGSWQETQYF TRBD1 15 few TRBJ2-5 TRBV6-1
CAWRKDLVYGYTF - 13 few TRBJ1-2 TRBV30
CASSPGGTAVYEQYF - 15 few TRBJ2-7 TRBV7-6
CARGRTSGLYEQYF TRBD2 14 - TRBJ2-7 TRBV23-1
CASSVTSGYTGELFF TRBD2 15 - TRBJ2-2 TRBV28
CASSVEGRGEAFF - 13 - TRBJ1-1 TRBV9
CASSLSAGTLYEQYF - 15 - TRBJ2-7 TRBV7-9
CASSLESLTEEAFF - 14 - TRBJ1-1 TRBV5-1
CASSPGQGNQPQHF TRBD1 14 few TRBJ1-5 TRBV18
CASSQFGTGGYEQYF TRBD1 15 few TRBJ2-7 TRBV14
CASSEYNEQFF - 11 - TRBJ2-1 TRBV13
CASSLGVSGNTIYF - 14 - TRBJ1-3 TRBV5-1
CASSPLGGRQETQYF TRBD2 15 - TRBJ2-5 TRBV9
CSVSPSNTDTQYF - 13 few TRBJ2-3 TRBV29-1
CASSQDFSRDTGELFF - 16 few TRBJ2-2 TRBV4-2
CASSLEAGSSEQFF TRBD2 14 few TRBJ2-1 TRBV5-1
CASSLEGLGGSFYNEQFF - 18 few TRBJ2-1 TRBV5-1
CASSPGRGQETQYF - 14 few TRBJ2-5 TRBV18
CAISPTGTDTQYF - 13 - TRBJ2-3 TRBV10-3
CASSGQGGYGYTF TRBD1 13 - TRBJ1-2 TRBV19
CASAEVSYEQYF - 12 - TRBJ2-7 TRBV7-2
CASSYGTGGYETQYF TRBD1 15 - TRBJ2-5 TRBV6-6
CSAREGEETQYF TRBD2 12 - TRBJ2-5 TRBV29-1
CASSIFRGNQPQHF - 14 - TRBJ1-5 TRBV19
CASAGTSRANIQYF - 14 - TRBJ2-4 TRBV6-5
CASSFGGVNEQYF - 13 - - TRBV5-1
CASKNLGRQSNTGELFF - 17 - TRBJ2-2 TRBV11-2
CAWSVGTRNQPQHF - 14 - TRBJ1-5 TRBV30